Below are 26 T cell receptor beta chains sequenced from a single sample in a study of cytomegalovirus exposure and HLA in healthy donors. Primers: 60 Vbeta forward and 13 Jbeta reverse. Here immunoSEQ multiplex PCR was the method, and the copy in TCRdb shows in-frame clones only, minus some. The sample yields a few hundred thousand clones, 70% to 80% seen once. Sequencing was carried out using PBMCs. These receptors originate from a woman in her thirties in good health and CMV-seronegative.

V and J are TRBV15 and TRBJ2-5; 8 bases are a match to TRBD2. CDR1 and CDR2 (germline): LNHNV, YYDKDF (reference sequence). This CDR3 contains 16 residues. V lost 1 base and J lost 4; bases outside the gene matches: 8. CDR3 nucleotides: TGTGCCACCAGCAGAGGATCAGCGGGGGCGGCAGAGACCCAGTACTTC. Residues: CATSRGSAGAAETQYF.

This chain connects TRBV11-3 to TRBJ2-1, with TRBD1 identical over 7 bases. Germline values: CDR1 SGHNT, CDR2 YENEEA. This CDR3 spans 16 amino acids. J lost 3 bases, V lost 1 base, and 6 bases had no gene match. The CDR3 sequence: CASSLVGTVNYNEQFF. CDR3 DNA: TGTGCCAGCAGCTTAGTGGGGACAGTTAACTACAATGAGCAGTTCTTC.

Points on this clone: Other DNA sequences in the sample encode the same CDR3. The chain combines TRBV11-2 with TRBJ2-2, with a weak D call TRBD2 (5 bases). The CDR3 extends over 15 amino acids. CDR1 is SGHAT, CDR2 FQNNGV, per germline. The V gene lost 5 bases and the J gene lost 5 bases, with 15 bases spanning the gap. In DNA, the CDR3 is TGTGCCAGCAGCCCCAATCGAGGCGGGACCGGGGAGCTGTTTTTT. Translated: CASSPNRGGTGELFF.

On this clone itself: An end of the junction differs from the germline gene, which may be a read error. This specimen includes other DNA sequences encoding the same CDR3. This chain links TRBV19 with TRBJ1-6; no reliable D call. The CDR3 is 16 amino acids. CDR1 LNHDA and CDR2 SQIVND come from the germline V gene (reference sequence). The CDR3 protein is CASSISGSSYNSPLHF. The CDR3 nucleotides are TGTGCCAGTAGTATTAGCGGGAGCTCCTATAATTCCCCCCTCCACTTT. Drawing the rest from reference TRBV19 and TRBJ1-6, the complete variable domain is DGGITQSPKYLFRKEGQNVTLSCEQNLNHDAMYWYRQDPGQGLRLIYYSQIVNDFQKGDIAEGYSVSREKKESFPLTVTSAQKNPTAFYLCASSISGSSYNSPLHFGNGTRLTVT.

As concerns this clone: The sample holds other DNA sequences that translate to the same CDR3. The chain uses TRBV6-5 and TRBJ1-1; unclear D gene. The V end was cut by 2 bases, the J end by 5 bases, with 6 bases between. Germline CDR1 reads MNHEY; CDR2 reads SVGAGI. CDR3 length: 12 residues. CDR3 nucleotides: TGTGCCAGCAGTTACGGAGGTACTGAAGCTTTCTTT. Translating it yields CASSYGGTEAFF.

CDR3 DNA sequence: TGTGCCAGTAGTACACAGCGGGGGAGTGAAAAACTGTTTTTT. Its protein is CASSTQRGSEKLFF. The J gene is TRBJ1-4, the V gene TRBV19, with a tentative D call TRBD1 (5 bases). Per the germline V gene, CDR1 is LNHDA and CDR2 is SQIVND (reference sequence). Trimming stripped 4 bases from V and 7 bases from J, with 13 bases between. The length of the CDR3 is 14 residues.

The CDR3 DNA reads as TGTGCCACCGTTAGTGACAAGCAGTACTTC. It yields the protein CATVSDKQYF. The chain combines TRBV5-8 with TRBJ2-7; D is unresolved. Trimming left V 9 bases short and J 8 bases short, with 12 bases between. Per germline, CDR1 SGHTS and CDR2 YDEGEE. This CDR3 is 10 amino acids long. Full variable domain (rest looked up from reference TRBV5-8 and TRBJ2-7): EAGVTQSPTHLIKTRGQQATLRCSPISGHTSVYWYQQALGLGLQFLLWYDEGEERNRGNFPPRFSGRQFPNYSSELNVNALELEDSALYLCATVSDKQYFGPGTRLTVT.

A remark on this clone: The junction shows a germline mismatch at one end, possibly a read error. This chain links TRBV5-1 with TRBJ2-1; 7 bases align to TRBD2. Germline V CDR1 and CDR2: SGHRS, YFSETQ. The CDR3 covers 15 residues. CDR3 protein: CASSLGLGDYNEQLF. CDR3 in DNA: TGCGCCAGCAGTCTGGGGCTAGGGGACTACAATGAGCAGCTCTTC.

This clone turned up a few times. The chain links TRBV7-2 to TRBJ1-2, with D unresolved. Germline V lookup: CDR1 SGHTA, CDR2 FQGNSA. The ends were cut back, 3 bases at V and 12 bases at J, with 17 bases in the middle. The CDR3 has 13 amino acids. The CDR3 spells CASSFLGSGADTF. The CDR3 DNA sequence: TGTGCCAGCAGCTTTCTAGGCAGTGGCGCTGACACCTTC.

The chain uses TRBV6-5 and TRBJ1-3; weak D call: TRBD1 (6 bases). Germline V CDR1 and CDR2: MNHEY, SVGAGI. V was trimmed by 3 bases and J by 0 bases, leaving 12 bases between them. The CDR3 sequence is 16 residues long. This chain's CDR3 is CASSYLRGISGNTIYF. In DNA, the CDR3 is TGTGCCAGCAGTTATCTCAGGGGCATCTCTGGAAACACCATATATTTT.

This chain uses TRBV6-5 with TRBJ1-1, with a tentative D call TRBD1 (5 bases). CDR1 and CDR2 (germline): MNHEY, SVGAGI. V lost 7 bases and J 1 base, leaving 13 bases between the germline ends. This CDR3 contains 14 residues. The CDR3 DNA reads TGTGCCAGCACCATATCAAGGGGGAACACTGAAGCTTTCTTT. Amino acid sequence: CASTISRGNTEAFF.

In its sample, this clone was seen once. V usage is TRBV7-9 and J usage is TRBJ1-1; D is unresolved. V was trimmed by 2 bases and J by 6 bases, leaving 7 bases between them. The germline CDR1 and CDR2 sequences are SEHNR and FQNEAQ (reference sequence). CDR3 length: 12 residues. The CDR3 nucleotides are TGTGCCAGCAGCTTACAGGAGGCTGAAGCTTTCTTT. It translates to CASSLQEAEAFF.

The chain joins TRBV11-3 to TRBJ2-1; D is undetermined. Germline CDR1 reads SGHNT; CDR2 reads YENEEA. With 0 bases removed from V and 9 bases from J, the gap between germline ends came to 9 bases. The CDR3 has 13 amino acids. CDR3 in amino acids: CASSLELVSEQFF. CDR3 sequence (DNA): TGTGCCAGCAGCTTAGAATTGGTTAGTGAGCAGTTCTTC.

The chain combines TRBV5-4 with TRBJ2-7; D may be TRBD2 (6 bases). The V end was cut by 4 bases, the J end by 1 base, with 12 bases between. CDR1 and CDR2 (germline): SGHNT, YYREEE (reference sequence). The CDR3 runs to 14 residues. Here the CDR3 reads CASSRDSKSYEQYF. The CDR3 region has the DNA TGTGCCAGCAGCCGGGACTCCAAGTCCTACGAGCAGTACTTC.

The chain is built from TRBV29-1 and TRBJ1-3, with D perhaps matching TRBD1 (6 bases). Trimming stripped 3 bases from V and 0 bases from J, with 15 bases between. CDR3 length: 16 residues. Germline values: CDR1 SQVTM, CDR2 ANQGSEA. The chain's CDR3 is CSVEDPRGISGNTIYF. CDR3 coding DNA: TGCAGCGTTGAGGACCCAAGGGGGATCTCTGGAAACACCATATATTTT.

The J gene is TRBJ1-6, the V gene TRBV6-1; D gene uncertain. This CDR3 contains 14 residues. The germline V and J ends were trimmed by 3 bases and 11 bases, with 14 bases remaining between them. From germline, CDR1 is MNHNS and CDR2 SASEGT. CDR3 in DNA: TGTGCCAGCAGTGATGCTGCTCGCGTTACACCCCTCCACTTT. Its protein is CASSDAARVTPLHF.

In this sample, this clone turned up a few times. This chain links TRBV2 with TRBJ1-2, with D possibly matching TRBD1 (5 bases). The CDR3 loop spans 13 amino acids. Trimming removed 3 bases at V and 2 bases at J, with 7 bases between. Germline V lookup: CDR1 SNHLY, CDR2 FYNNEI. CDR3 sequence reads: CASSEEGNYGYTF. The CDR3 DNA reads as TGTGCCAGCAGTGAGGAGGGGAACTATGGCTACACCTTC.

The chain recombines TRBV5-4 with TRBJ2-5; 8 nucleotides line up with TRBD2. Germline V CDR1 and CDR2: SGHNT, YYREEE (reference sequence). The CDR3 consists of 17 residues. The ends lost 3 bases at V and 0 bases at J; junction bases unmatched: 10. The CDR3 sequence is CASSWGASGLYQETQYF. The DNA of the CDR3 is TGTGCCAGCAGCTGGGGCGCTAGCGGGTTGTACCAAGAGACCCAGTACTTC.

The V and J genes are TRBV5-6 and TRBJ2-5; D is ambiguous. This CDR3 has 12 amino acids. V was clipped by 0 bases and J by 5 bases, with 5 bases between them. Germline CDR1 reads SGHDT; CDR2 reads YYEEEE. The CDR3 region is CASSLAGETQYF. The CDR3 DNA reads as TGTGCCAGCAGCTTGGCAGGTGAGACCCAGTACTTC.

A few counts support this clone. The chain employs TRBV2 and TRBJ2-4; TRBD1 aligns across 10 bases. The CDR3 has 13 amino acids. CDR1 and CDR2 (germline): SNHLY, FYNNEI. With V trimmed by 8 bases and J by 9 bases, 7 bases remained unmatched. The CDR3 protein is CASGPTGGGIQYF. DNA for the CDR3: TGTGCCAGCGGCCCGACAGGGGGCGGCATTCAGTACTTC.

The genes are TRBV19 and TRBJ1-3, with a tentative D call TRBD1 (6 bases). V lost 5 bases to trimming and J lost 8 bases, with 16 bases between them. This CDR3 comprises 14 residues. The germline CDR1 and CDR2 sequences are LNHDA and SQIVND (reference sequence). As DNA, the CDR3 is TGTGCCAGTAGTCCCGGGACACCACGAGACACCATATATTTT. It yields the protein CASSPGTPRDTIYF.

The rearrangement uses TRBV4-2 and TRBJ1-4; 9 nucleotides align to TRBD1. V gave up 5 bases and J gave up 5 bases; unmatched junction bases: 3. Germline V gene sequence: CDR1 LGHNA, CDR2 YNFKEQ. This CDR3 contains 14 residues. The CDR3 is CASSWTGENEKLFF. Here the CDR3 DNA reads TGTGCCAGCAGCTGGACAGGGGAGAATGAAAAACTGTTTTTT.

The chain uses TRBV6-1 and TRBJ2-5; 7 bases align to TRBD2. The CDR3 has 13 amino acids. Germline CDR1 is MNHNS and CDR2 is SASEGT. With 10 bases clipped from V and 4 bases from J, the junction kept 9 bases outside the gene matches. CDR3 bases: TGTGCCACACCCCGTGGGAGGGCAGAGACCCAGTACTTC. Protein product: CATPRGRAETQYF.

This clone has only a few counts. CDR3 residues: CASSELNGGPNTEAFF. Here the CDR3 DNA reads TGTGCCAGCAGCGAACTAAATGGGGGCCCGAACACTGAAGCTTTCTTT. The chain carries TRBV7-8 and TRBJ1-1; D is possibly TRBD1 (6 bases). The germline CDR1 and CDR2 sequences are SGHVS and FQNEAQ. The CDR3 is 16 amino acids. V dropped 5 bases and J dropped 1 base, with 17 bases sitting between them.

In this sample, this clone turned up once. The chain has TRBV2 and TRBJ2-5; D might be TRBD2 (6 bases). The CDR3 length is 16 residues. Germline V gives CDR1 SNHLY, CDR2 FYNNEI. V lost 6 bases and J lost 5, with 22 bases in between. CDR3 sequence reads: CASSLRAGTREETQYF. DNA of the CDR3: TGTGCCAGCAGCCTGAGGGCGGGGACCCGGGAGGAGACCCAGTACTTC.

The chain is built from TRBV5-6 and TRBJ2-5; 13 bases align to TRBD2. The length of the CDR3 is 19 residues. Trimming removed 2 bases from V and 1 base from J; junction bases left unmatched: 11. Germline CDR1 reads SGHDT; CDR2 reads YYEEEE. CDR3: CASSFRWGLAGRAQETQYF. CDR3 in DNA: TGTGCCAGCAGCTTTCGCTGGGGACTAGCGGGAAGGGCCCAAGAGACCCAGTACTTC.